The 9 T cell receptor beta chains below were found in one sample sequenced in a study of spatial heterogeneity in lung cancer. Time point noted: sample taken at primary tumor resection. Researchers sequenced whole RNA taken from tumor, nontumor lung or frozen PBMC without sorting. Using its own MiXCR run on the 5' RACE reads, TCRdb lists one record per CDR3 protein. The sample has 9,100 or so distinct CDR3 sequences, 6.5% to 10% seen once. The sample here was PBMCs, taken at surgery. These receptors were taken from a female donor with early-stage non-small cell lung cancer.

In this sample, this clonotype turned up many times. V is TRBV11-1 and J is TRBJ1-1; 12 bases agree with TRBD1. Trimming cost V 2 bases and J 6 bases; bases outside gene matches: 4. The CDR3 runs 15 residues. Looked up from germline, CDR1 is SGHAT and CDR2 is FQDESV (reference sequence). The CDR3 region is CASSLSGQGASEAFF. The DNA for the CDR3 is TGTGCCAGCAGCTTATCGGGACAGGGGGCCTCTGAAGCTTTCTTT. The entire variable domain, with the rest obtained from reference TRBV11-1 and TRBJ1-1, is as follows: EAEVAQSPRYKITEKSQAVAFWCDPISGHATLYWYRQILGQGPELLVQFQDESVVDDSQLPKDRFSAERLKGVDSTLKIQPAELGDSAMYLCASSLSGQGASEAFFGQGTRLTVV.

Many counts were recorded for this clonotype. The gene calls are TRBV4-1 and TRBJ2-1; D gene ambiguous. Trimming took 5 bases from V and 6 from J, leaving 11 bases between them. The germline gives CDR1 MGHRA, CDR2 YSYEKL. The CDR3 has 13 amino acids. CDR3 DNA: TGCGCCAGCAGCTATCTAGGTGGCAATGAGCAGTTCTTC. Residues: CASSYLGGNEQFF.

This clonotype was seen at least ten times. Here the CDR3 reads CASSYTAGGSFNEQFF. Here the CDR3 DNA reads TGTGCCAGCAGTTATACCGCAGGGGGTAGTTTCAATGAGCAGTTCTTC. The V gene is TRBV6-2 or TRBV6-3, the J gene TRBJ2-1, with 7 bases identical to TRBD1. Germline CDR1 MNHEY, CDR2 SVGEGT. The V segment lost 3 bases and the J segment 6 bases; nucleotides outside the gene matches: 11. The CDR3 is 16 amino acids.

Ten or more counts support this clonotype. CDR3 protein: CASSLAPGLASDTQYF. The CDR3 DNA is TGTGCCAGCAGCTTAGCTCCGGGACTAGCATCAGATACGCAGTATTTT. V gene TRBV7-2 combines with J gene TRBJ2-3; 9 bases align to TRBD2. The CDR3 runs to 16 residues. Germline V gene lookup returns CDR1 SGHTA and CDR2 FQGNSA. Germline trimming cut 0 bases from V and 4 bases from J; bases unmatched to any gene: 5.

This clonotype turned up a few times. This rearrangement joins TRBV4-1 to TRBJ1-4; no definite D call. This CDR3 is 16 amino acids long. Germline V gene sequence: CDR1 MGHRA, CDR2 YSYEKL. V lost 0 bases to trimming and J lost 0 bases, with 8 bases between them. CDR3 in DNA: TGCGCCAGCAGCCAAGATCTCGGAGCAACTAATGAAAAACTGTTTTTT. Translation: CASSQDLGATNEKLFF.

In this sample, this clonotype turned up a few times. The chain uses TRBV18 and TRBJ1-5; maybe TRBD1 (6 bases). CDR3 length: 15 residues. The germline V gene encodes CDR1 KGHSH and CDR2 LQKENI. With 3 bases removed from V and 5 bases from J, the gap between germline ends came to 14 bases. The CDR3 bases are TGTGCCAGCTCACCTAACAGGGTTGGCGATCAGCCCCAGCATTTT. It encodes CASSPNRVGDQPQHF.

By share, this clonotype counts as medium-sized. The rearrangement uses TRBV20-1 and TRBJ2-4; D could derive from TRBD1 or TRBD2 (5 bases each). The CDR3 length is 14 residues. CDR1 DFQATT and CDR2 SNEGSKA come from the germline V gene (reference sequence). Trimming removed 3 bases from V and 8 bases from J, with 17 bases in between. CDR3 sequence: CSARGTTFGDIQYF. The CDR3 nucleotides are TGCAGTGCTAGGGGGACGACTTTTGGGGACATTCAGTACTTC.

The chain employs TRBV7-6 and TRBJ2-3; 13 nucleotides align to TRBD2. The J segment lost 2 bases and the V segment lost 0 bases, leaving 5 bases of the junction unmatched. The CDR3 is made up of 18 amino acids. The germline V gene encodes CDR1 SGHVS and CDR2 FNYEAQ. The CDR3 DNA follows: TGTGCCAGCAGCTTAGCCGGGACTAGCGGGACCTACACAGATACGCAGTATTTT. Protein sequence: CASSLAGTSGTYTDTQYF.

This clonotype rates as medium-sized. The chain combines TRBV2 with TRBJ2-3; D is unclear. The V gene's germline CDR1 is SNHLY and CDR2 FYNNEI. This CDR3 is 13 amino acids long. V shed 8 bases and J shed 2 bases, with 11 bases lying between them. The CDR3 region has the DNA TGTGCCAGCGTAGGAGAAAACACAGATACGCAGTATTTT. Protein sequence: CASVGENTDTQYF.